These 15 T cell receptor beta chains were sequenced from one sample in a study of cytotoxic CD8 clonotypes in ibrutinib-treated CLL. Clones were sequenced by immunoSEQ multiplex PCR, and TCRdb holds only the in-frame ones, with some missing. The sample has roughly 160,000 clones; 70% to 85% are singletons. Sequences were derived from PBMCs, sampled after 12 months of ibrutinib treatment. The receptors were sampled from a human donor with chronic lymphocytic leukemia.

CDR3 nucleotide sequence: TGTGCCAGCAGTTACTCCGACCTGAAAACCGGGGAGCTGTTTTTT. Translated, it gives CASSYSDLKTGELFF. The chain is built from TRBV6-5 and TRBJ2-2, with D hard to call. V dropped 0 bases and J dropped 5 bases, with 10 bases sitting between them. The CDR3 covers 15 residues. Looked up from germline, CDR1 is MNHEY and CDR2 is SVGAGI.

The V gene is TRBV5-1, the J gene TRBJ1-6; TRBD1 agrees at 8 bases. This CDR3 has 16 amino acids. Per the germline V gene, CDR1 is SGHRS and CDR2 is YFSETQ. The junction had 7 bases not matched to a gene; V was cut back by 1 base and J by 7 bases. In DNA, the CDR3 is TGCGCCAGCAGCTTGAACGGCGGACAGGGAAATTCACCCCTCCACTTT. It encodes CASSLNGGQGNSPLHF.

The chain uses TRBV9 and TRBJ1-3; D unclear. Germline loops: CDR1 SGDLS, CDR2 YYNGEE. The CDR3 is made up of 15 amino acids. Trimming removed 0 bases from V and 2 bases from J, with 9 bases in between. CDR3 sequence reads: CASSVGGGTGNTIYF. The CDR3 coding sequence is TGTGCCAGCAGCGTAGGAGGAGGGACTGGAAACACCATATATTTT. The full variable domain, in which reference TRBV9 and TRBJ1-3 provide the parts outside the CDR3, is DSGVTQTPKHLITATGQRVTLRCSPRSGDLSVYWYQQSLDQGLQFLIQYYNGEERAKGNILERFSAQQFPDLHSELNLSSLELGDSALYFCASSVGGGTGNTIYFGEGSWLTVV.

V is TRBV29-1 and J is TRBJ2-3; no definite D call. Germline CDR1 is SQVTM and CDR2 is ANQGSEA. Trimming stripped 4 bases from V and 5 bases from J, with 7 bases between. The CDR3 sequence is 11 residues long. CDR3 nucleotides: TGCAGCGTTGCCCCCGGAGATACGCAGTATTTT. Translated: CSVAPGDTQYF.

The V call is TRBV6-6, the J call TRBJ2-7, with TRBD2 matching over 9 bases. Unmatched junction bases numbered 4, after V lost 7 bases and J lost 0 bases. This CDR3 spans 14 amino acids. Germline V gives CDR1 MNHNY, CDR2 SVGAGI (reference sequence). CDR3 nucleotide sequence: TGTGCCAGCAAGGCGGGAGGGAGCTCCTACGAGCAGTACTTC. The encoded protein is CASKAGGSSYEQYF.

This chain uses TRBV2 with TRBJ2-5, with a possible D match to TRBD2 (6 bases). Germline V gene lookup returns CDR1 SNHLY and CDR2 FYNNEI. The length of the CDR3 is 15 residues. V was cut by 5 bases and J by 5 bases, with 18 bases left in between. The DNA of the CDR3 is TGTGCCAGCAGTTCCTCCGGGTCGGCGGGGGAGACCCAGTACTTC. Its translation is CASSSSGSAGETQYF.

The V gene is TRBV11-2, the J gene TRBJ2-2, with unresolved D. V lost 1 base and J lost 1, with 10 bases in between. This CDR3 has 16 residues. Germline lookup yields CDR1 SGHAT and CDR2 FQNNGV. The CDR3 coding sequence is TGTGCCAGCAGCTTAGGGCTAAGGCAGAACACCGGGGAGCTGTTTTTT. It codes for CASSLGLRQNTGELFF.

The gene calls are TRBV27 and TRBJ2-2; a possible D gene is TRBD1 (6 bases). This CDR3 has 11 residues. The germline V gene encodes CDR1 MNHEY and CDR2 SMNVEV (reference sequence). V gave up 11 bases and J gave up 5 bases, with 9 bases separating them. The CDR3 DNA reads TGTGCCTGCCAGGGGACCGGGGAGCTGTTTTTT. Its translation is CACQGTGELFF.

This clone appeared a single time. The gene calls are TRBV10-2 and TRBJ1-2; possible D gene TRBD1, 6 bases. The V end lost 4 bases, the J end lost 4 bases, and 22 bases lay between the germline ends. Looked up from germline, CDR1 is WSHSY and CDR2 is SAAADI. CDR3 length: 17 residues. CDR3 protein: CASSGLGGDRRIYGYTF. CDR3 nucleotide sequence: TGCGCCAGCAGTGGGCTTGGTGGAGACAGGAGAATCTATGGCTACACCTTC.

The chain joins TRBV11-1 to TRBJ1-6; D not certain. The germline CDR1 and CDR2 sequences are SGHAT and FQDESV (reference sequence). This CDR3 comprises 14 residues. V was pared by 5 bases and J by 6 bases, with 11 bases between. CDR3 DNA sequence: TGTGCCAGCAGCGTCAGGTCTGCTAATTCACCCCTCCACTTT. Its protein is CASSVRSANSPLHF. Using reference TRBV11-1 and TRBJ1-6 for the parts outside the CDR3, the full variable domain is EAEVAQSPRYKITEKSQAVAFWCDPISGHATLYWYRQILGQGPELLVQFQDESVVDDSQLPKDRFSAERLKGVDSTLKIQPAELGDSAMYLCASSVRSANSPLHFGNGTRLTVT.

The V gene is TRBV18, the J gene TRBJ2-7; TRBD1 matches at 9 bases. This CDR3 spans 13 amino acids. Trimming at V came to 5 bases and at J to 7 bases, leaving 6 bases not matched to a gene. Germline CDR1 reads KGHSH; CDR2 reads LQKENI. The CDR3 bases are TGTGCCAGCTCATTATGGGACAGGGAAGAGCAGTACTTC. Amino acids: CASSLWDREEQYF.

The chain has TRBV7-9 and TRBJ1-2, with 8 bases that match TRBD1. CDR3 length: 15 residues. Germline V CDR1 and CDR2: SEHNR, FQNEAQ (reference sequence). Germline trimming cut 2 bases from V and 5 bases from J; bases unmatched to any gene: 7. Written as DNA, the CDR3 is TGTGCCAGCAGCTTACAGGGGGCGCTATCATATGGCTACACCTTC. Protein product: CASSLQGALSYGYTF.

V gene TRBV9 combines with J gene TRBJ1-5; no clear D gene. There are 15 residues in the CDR3. V dropped 0 bases and J dropped 2 bases, with 9 bases sitting between them. Germline V lookup: CDR1 SGDLS, CDR2 YYNGEE. The CDR3 loop reads CASSVDGWGNQPQHF. CDR3 DNA sequence: TGTGCCAGCAGCGTAGACGGTTGGGGCAATCAGCCCCAGCATTTT. The full variable domain, its missing parts supplied by reference TRBV9 and TRBJ1-5, is DSGVTQTPKHLITATGQRVTLRCSPRSGDLSVYWYQQSLDQGLQFLIQYYNGEERAKGNILERFSAQQFPDLHSELNLSSLELGDSALYFCASSVDGWGNQPQHFGDGTRLSIL.

The chain has TRBV30 and TRBJ2-1, with 15 bases aligning to TRBD2. Germline V gene sequence: CDR1 GTSNPN, CDR2 SVGIG (reference sequence). The CDR3 is 15 amino acids. With V trimmed by 3 bases and J by 4 bases, 1 base remained unmatched. CDR3: CAWRGTSGGYNEQFF. The CDR3 DNA reads TGTGCCTGGAGAGGGACTAGCGGGGGGTACAATGAGCAGTTCTTC. Variable domain in full (rest from reference TRBV30 and TRBJ2-1): SQTIHQWPATLVQPVGSPLSLECTVEGTSNPNLYWYRQAAGRGLQLLFYSVGIGQISSEVPQNLSASRPQDRQFILSSKKLLLSDSGFYLCAWRGTSGGYNEQFFGPGTRLTVL.

The DNA for the CDR3 is TGTGCCAGCAGCTTGACAGAGAATCAGCCCCAGCATTTT. Its protein product is CASSLTENQPQHF. The V and J genes are TRBV5-5 and TRBJ1-5; D unresolved. CDR1 is SGHKS and CDR2 is YYEKEE in the germline V gene (reference sequence). Trimming pared 1 base from V and 4 bases from J, leaving 6 bases between. This CDR3 has 13 residues.